This T cell receptor (beta chain) was recovered during a study of blood T cell repertoires in COVID-19. Across the study: Some COVID-19 samples were acute and others convalescent; all came from the United States, Italy and Spain. Nucleic acid was either cDNA or gDNA, and it came from T cells, B-cell-depleted T cells, or PBMCs.

Per the original methods: Reference gene primer amplification yielded estimated nucleated cell counts. Using immunoSEQ multiplex PCR, the repertoire was profiled, and TCRdb retains in-frame clones only, with some absent. That table supplies the V and J calls and clone size; D and trimming were determined from the DNA. The sample holds roughly 190,000 clones, approximately 86% seen once. The germline gives CDR1 MDHEN, CDR2 SYDVKM. The CDR3 sequence is 13 residues long. J was trimmed by 11 bases and V by 8 bases; bases with no gene match: 12. The receptor was isolated from a man aged 30 to 39 with acute or convalescent COVID-19. The chain combines TRBV28 with TRBJ1-5; 7 bases map to TRBD1. Source material: peripheral blood. For the CDR3, the DNA is TGTGCCAGCGCCGGGGACAGCCGAAGGGCCCAGCATTTT. This translates into CASAGDSRRAQHF.